This T cell receptor (beta chain) was recovered during a study of blood T cell repertoires in COVID-19. CDR3 size: 14 residues. CDR1 is SSHAT, CDR2 FNYEAQ, per germline (reference sequence). Notes on this clone: Mismatch with germline at one junction end may stem from a read error.

Measured with immunoSEQ multiplex PCR; TCRdb has only the in-frame clones, and not every one. This table has about 180,000 clones, about 82% appearing once. The receptor was isolated from a woman aged 25 to 45 who had recovered from COVID-19. The sample comprised PBMCs or T cells enriched from blood (not recorded which). The chain recombines TRBV7-7 with TRBJ2-7, with TRBD1 matching over 7 bases. This CDR3 is CASSLGGDRVEQYF. As DNA, the CDR3 is TGTGCTAGCAGCTTAGGAGGTGACAGGGTCGAGCAGTACTTC.